Shown below are 7 T cell receptor beta chains from a single sample sequenced in a study of CD8 T cells in ankylosing spondylitis. Study-level results: It appeared that ankylosing spondylitis blood was characterized by a TCR beta motif of fewer than ten highly homologous variants.

These receptors' antigens are unknown. TCRdb analysed the 5' RACE reads with MiXCR anew, one entry per CDR3 protein. The table records about 800,000 distinct CDR3 sequences, around 11% of them present only once. The sequenced material came from blood, either unsorted or a sorted T cell fraction (not recorded which). Receptor source: a male donor with ankylosing spondylitis.

This clonotype has at least ten counts. The chain links TRBV7-9 to TRBJ2-1; tentatively, D is TRBD2 (5 bases). Germline CDR1 and CDR2: SEHNR and FQNEAQ (reference sequence). The CDR3 has 14 residues. V shed 8 bases and J shed 0 bases, with 11 bases lying between them. DNA for the CDR3: TGTGCCAGCGCTAGCTCGAGCTCCTACAATGAGCAGTTCTTC. This translates into CASASSSSYNEQFF.

The gene calls are TRBV4-2 and TRBJ2-1; TRBD2 matches at 7 bases. The germline V gene has CDR1 LGHNA and CDR2 YNFKEQ. V trimming: 7 bases; J trimming: 6 bases; junction bases outside the gene matches: 21. The CDR3 spans 18 residues. The CDR3 sequence: CASKRAGVQLLQVNEQFF. For the CDR3, the DNA is TGTGCCAGCAAGAGGGCGGGAGTCCAACTCCTACAGGTCAATGAGCAGTTCTTC.

The sample holds many counts of this clonotype. The chain carries TRBV9 and TRBJ1-6; 8 bases fit TRBD1. After removal of 4 bases from V and 8 bases from J, the junction contained 5 bases not matched to a gene. Germline CDR1 is SGDLS and CDR2 is YYNGEE. This CDR3 has 14 amino acids. CDR3 residues: CASSSGQGDSPLHF. CDR3 nucleotides: TGTGCCAGCAGCTCCGGACAGGGAGATTCACCCCTCCACTTT.

This clonotype came up many times. The chain joins TRBV5-5 to TRBJ2-1; 7 positions match TRBD1. The germline V gene has CDR1 SGHKS and CDR2 YYEKEE (reference sequence). The trim removed 2 bases at V and 4 bases at J, leaving 3 bases unmatched. The CDR3 spans 14 residues. The CDR3: CASSFGTAYNEQFF. CDR3 nucleotide sequence: TGTGCCAGCAGCTTTGGGACAGCTTACAATGAGCAGTTCTTC.

This chain connects TRBV28 to TRBJ2-3, with a tentative D call TRBD2 (7 bases). Germline CDR1 is MDHEN and CDR2 is SYDVKM. Trimming left V 7 bases short and J 10 bases short, with 21 bases between. This CDR3 region has 14 residues. CDR3 region: CASKRRGGPPAQYF. DNA for the CDR3: TGTGCCAGCAAAAGGAGGGGGGGCCCCCCCGCGCAGTATTTT.

The chain carries TRBV7-9 and TRBJ2-5; tentatively, D is TRBD2 (5 bases). Trimming took 3 bases from V and 4 from J, leaving 15 bases between them. This CDR3 has 15 residues. Looked up from germline, CDR1 is SEHNR and CDR2 is FQNEAQ (reference sequence). The CDR3 nucleotides are TGTGCCAGCAGCTTGCCCAGCCCCGGGGTAGAGACCCAGTACTTC. This sequence encodes CASSLPSPGVETQYF.

The sample holds a few counts of this clonotype. The chain carries TRBV20-1 and TRBJ2-1, with 9 bases aligning to TRBD2. Germline V CDR1 and CDR2: DFQATT, SNEGSKA (reference sequence). Trimming removed 5 bases from V and 5 bases from J; junction bases left unmatched: 10. The CDR3 runs 15 residues. The CDR3 protein is CSAGLLAGANNEQFF. In DNA form, the CDR3 reads TGCAGTGCTGGGCTCTTAGCGGGAGCGAACAATGAGCAGTTCTTC.